This TCR beta chain is drawn from a study of blood T cell repertoires in COVID-19. Whole-study context: Donors in the United States, Italy and Spain gave samples during acute or convalescent COVID-19. T cells, B-cell-depleted T cells, or PBMCs supplied cDNA or gDNA.

CDR1 and CDR2 from the germline V gene are MNHEY and SVGEGT. V was pared by 1 base and J by 7 bases, with 14 bases between. The CDR3 totals 14 residues. In the source study's methods: Amplification from reference gene primers served as the basis for estimated nucleated cell counts. Generated by immunoSEQ multiplex PCR, the TCRdb table keeps only in-frame clones and is missing some. V and J calls and clone size are those listed in that table; D and trimming were worked out from the DNA. This sample has some 250,000 clones, with 75% to 85% found just once. This TCR was recovered from a woman between 55 and 75 years old with active or convalescent COVID-19. Sequenced sample: peripheral blood. The chain joins TRBV6-2 or TRBV6-3 to TRBJ2-7, with D perhaps matching TRBD1 (5 bases). This chain's CDR3 is CASSYYGSSGEQYF. In DNA form, the CDR3 reads TGTGCCAGCAGTTACTACGGCTCCTCAGGGGAGCAGTACTTC.